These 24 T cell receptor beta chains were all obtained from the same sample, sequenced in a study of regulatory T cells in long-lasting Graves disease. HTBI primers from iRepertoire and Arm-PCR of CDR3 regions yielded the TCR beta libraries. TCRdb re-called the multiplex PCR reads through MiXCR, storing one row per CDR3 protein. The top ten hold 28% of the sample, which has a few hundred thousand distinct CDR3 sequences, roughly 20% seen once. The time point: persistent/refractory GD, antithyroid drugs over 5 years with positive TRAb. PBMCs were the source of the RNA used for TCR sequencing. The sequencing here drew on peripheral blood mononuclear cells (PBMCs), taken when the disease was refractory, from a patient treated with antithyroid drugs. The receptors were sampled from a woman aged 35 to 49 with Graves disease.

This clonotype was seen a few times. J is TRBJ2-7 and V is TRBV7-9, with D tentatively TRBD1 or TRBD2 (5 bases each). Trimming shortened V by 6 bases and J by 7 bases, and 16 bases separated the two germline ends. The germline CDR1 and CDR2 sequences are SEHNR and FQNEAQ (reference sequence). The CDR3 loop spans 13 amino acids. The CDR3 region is CASRPPGAQEQYF. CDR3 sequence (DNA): TGTGCCAGCAGACCACCCGGGGCGCAGGAGCAGTACTTC.

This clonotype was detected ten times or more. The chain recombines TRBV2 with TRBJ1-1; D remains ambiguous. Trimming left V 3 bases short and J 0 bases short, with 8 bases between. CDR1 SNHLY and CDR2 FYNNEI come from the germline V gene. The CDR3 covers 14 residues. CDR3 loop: CASSDKGMNTEAFF. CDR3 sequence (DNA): TGTGCCAGCAGTGATAAGGGTATGAACACTGAAGCTTTCTTT.

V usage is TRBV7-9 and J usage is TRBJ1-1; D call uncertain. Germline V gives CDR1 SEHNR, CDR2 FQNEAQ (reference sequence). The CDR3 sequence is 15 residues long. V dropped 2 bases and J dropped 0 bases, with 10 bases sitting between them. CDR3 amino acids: CASSLLHLLNTEAFF. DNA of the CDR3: TGTGCCAGCAGCTTACTTCACCTCTTGAACACTGAAGCTTTCTTT.

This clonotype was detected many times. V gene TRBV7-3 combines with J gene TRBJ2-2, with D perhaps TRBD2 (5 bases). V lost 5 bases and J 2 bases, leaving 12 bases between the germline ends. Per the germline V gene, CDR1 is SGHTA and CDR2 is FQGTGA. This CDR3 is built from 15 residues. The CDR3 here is CASSIDGVNTGELFF. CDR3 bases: TGTGCCAGCAGCATAGACGGGGTAAACACCGGGGAGCTGTTTTTT.

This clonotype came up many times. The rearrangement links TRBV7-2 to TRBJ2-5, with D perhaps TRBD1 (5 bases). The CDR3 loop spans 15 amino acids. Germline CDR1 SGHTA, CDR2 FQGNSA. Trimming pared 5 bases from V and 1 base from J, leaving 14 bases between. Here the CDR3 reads CASSQLTDRQETQYF. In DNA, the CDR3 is TGTGCCAGCAGCCAGCTGACAGACCGCCAAGAGACCCAGTACTTC.

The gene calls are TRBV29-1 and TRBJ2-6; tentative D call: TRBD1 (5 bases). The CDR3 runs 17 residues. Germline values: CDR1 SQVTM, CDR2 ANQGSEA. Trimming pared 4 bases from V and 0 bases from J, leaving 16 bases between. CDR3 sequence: CSVAVWGQASGANVLTF. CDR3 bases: TGCAGCGTTGCCGTCTGGGGCCAGGCCTCTGGGGCCAACGTCCTGACTTTC.

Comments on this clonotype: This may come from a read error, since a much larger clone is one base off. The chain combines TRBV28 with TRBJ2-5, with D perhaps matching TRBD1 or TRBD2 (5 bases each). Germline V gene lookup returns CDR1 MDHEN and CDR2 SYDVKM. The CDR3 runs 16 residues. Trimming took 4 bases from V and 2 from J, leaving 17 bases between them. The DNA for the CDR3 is TGTGCCAGCAGTTCGCCGGGACCAGCACGACAAGAGACCCAGTACTTC. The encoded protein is CASSSPGPARQETQYF.

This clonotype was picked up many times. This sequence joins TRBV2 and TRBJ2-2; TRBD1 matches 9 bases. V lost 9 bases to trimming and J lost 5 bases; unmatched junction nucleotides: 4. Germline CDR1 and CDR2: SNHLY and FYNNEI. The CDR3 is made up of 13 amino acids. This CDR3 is CARGQGITGELFF. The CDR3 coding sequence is TGTGCCAGGGGACAGGGAATAACCGGGGAGCTGTTTTTT.

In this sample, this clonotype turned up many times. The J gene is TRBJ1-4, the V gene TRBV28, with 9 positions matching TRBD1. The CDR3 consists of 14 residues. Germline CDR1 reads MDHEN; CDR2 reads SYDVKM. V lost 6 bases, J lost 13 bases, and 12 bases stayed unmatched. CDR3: CASRNPGQGSILFF. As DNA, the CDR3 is TGTGCCAGCAGAAATCCGGGACAGGGATCGATACTGTTTTTT.

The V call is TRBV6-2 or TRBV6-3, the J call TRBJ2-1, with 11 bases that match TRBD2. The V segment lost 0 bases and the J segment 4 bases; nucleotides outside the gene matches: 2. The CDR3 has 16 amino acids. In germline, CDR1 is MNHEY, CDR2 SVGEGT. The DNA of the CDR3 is TGTGCCAGCAGTTACTCCGGGACTAGCGGTTACAATGAGCAGTTCTTC. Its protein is CASSYSGTSGYNEQFF.

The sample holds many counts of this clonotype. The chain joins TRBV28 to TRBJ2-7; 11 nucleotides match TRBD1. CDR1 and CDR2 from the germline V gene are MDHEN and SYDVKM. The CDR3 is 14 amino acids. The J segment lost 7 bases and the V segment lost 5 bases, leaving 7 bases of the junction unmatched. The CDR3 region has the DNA TGTGCCAGCAGTGGGACAGGGGGTTCGAGGGAGCAGTACTTC. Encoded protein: CASSGTGGSREQYF. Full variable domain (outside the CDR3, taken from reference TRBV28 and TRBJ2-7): DVKVTQSSRYLVKRTGEKVFLECVQDMDHENMFWYRQDPGLGLRLIYFSYDVKMKEKGDIPEGYSVSREKKERFSLILESASTNQTSMYLCASSGTGGSREQYFGPGTRLTVT.

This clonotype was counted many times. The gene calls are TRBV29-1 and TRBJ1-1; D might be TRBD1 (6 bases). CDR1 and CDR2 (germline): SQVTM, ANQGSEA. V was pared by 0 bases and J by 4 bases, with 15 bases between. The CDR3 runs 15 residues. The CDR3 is CSVEDGRGLGTEAFF. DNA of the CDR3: TGCAGCGTTGAAGACGGGCGGGGGCTGGGCACTGAAGCTTTCTTT.

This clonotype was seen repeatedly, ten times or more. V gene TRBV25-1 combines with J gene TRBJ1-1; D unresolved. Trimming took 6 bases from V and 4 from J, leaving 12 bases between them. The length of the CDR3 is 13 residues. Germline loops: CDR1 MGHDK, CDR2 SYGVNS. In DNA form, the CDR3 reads TGTGCCAGCAGCCCTCTGCCAGGCACTGAAGCTTTCTTT. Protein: CASSPLPGTEAFF.

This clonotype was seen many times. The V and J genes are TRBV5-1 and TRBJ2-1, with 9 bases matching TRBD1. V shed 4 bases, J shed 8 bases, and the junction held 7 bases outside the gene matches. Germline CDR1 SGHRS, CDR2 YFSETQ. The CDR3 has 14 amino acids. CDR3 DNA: TGCGCCAGCAGCGTGAGGGACAGGGTCCATGAGCAGTTCTTC. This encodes CASSVRDRVHEQFF.

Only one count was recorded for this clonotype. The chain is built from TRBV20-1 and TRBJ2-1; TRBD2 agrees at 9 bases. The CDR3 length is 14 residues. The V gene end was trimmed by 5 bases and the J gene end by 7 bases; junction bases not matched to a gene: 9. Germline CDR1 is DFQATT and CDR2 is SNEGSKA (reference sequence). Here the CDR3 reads CSAGGSGRGNEQFF. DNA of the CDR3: TGCAGTGCTGGAGGTAGCGGGAGAGGGAATGAGCAGTTCTTC.

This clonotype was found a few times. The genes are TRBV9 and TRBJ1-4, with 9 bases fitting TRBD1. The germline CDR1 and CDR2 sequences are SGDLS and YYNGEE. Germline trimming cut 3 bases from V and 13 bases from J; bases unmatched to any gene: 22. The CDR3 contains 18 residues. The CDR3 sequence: CASSAPIAGTGHGDRLFF. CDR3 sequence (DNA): TGTGCCAGCAGCGCCCCAATTGCCGGGACAGGGCATGGAGATCGACTGTTTTTT.

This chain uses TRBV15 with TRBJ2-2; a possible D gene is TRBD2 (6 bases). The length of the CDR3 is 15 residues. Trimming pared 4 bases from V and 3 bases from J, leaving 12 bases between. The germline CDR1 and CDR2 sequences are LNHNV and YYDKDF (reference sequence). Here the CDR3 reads CATSKGPGDTGELFF. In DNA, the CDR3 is TGTGCCACCAGCAAAGGGCCGGGGGACACCGGGGAGCTGTTTTTT.

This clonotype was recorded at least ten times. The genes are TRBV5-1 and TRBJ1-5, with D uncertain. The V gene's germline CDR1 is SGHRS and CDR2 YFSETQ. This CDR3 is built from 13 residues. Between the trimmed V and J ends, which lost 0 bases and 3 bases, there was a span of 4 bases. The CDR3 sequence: CASSLDINQPQHF. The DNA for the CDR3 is TGCGCCAGCAGCTTGGACATCAATCAGCCCCAGCATTTT.

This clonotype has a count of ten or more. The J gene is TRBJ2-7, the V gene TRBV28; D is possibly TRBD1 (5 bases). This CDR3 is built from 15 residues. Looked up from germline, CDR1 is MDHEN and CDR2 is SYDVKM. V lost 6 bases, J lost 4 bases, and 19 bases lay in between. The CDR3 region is CASSSGQIPPYEQYF. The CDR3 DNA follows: TGTGCCAGCAGCTCAGGACAAATTCCCCCTTACGAGCAGTACTTC.

Written as DNA, the CDR3 is TGCAGTGCTGCTTCGGGGGACAGGGGAACTGAAGCTTTCTTT. Amino acid sequence: CSAASGDRGTEAFF. The chain combines TRBV20-1 with TRBJ1-1, with 10 bases that match TRBD1. The length of the CDR3 is 14 residues. Germline CDR1 reads DFQATT; CDR2 reads SNEGSKA (reference sequence). The V and J ends lost 5 bases and 5 bases, in that order; junction bases with no gene match: 8.

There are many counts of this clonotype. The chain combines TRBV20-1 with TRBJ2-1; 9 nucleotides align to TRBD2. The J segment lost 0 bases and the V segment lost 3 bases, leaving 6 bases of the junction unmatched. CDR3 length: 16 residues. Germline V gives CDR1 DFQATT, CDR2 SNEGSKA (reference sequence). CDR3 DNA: TGCAGTGCTAGGGGTAGCGGGAGACTCTCCTACAATGAGCAGTTCTTC. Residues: CSARGSGRLSYNEQFF.

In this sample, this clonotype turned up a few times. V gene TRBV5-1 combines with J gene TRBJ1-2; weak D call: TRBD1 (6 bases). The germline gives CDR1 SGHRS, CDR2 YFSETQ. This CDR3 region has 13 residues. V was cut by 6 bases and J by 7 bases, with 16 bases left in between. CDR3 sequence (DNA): TGCGCCAGCAAGGGGGATGTCGTACGTGGCTACACCTTC. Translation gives CASKGDVVRGYTF.

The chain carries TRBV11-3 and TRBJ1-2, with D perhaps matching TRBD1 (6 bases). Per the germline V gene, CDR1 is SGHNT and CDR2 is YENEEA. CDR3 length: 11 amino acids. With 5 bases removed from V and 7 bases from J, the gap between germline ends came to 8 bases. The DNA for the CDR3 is TGTGCCAGCAGCCCGACAGGTGGCTACACCTTC. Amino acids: CASSPTGGYTF.

CDR3 nucleotide sequence: TGTGCCAGCAGCCAAGGGGGTCCGTTCACCGGGGAGCTGTTTTTT. As protein: CASSQGGPFTGELFF. J is TRBJ2-2 and V is TRBV3-1; unclear D gene. This CDR3 contains 15 residues. V was trimmed by 1 base and J by 4 bases, leaving 10 bases between them. Germline V gene data show CDR1 as LGHDT and CDR2 as YNNKEL (reference sequence).